Here is one T cell receptor (beta chain) with its context. The antigen is unknown. The data derive from a study of vaccination and CD4 T cells after COVID-19. Study details: Stimulation of cells relied on overlapping spike peptides derived from SARS-CoV-2, HCoV-NL63, HCoV-OC43 and HCoV-229E.

Time point indicated: late sampling 161 to 241 days after vaccination in three convalescent patients. Treatment defined: roughly 11-day PBMC culture with coronavirus spike peptide pools or control peptides (ViraFEST assay). The ends were cut back, 4 bases at V and 5 bases at J, with 8 bases in the middle. Germline assignment: CDR1 MNHEY and CDR2 SVGAGI. The CDR3 runs 12 residues. Sequencing of cultured CD4+ T cell DNA used the Oncomine TCR Beta short-read assay. TCRdb redid the calling of the PCR reads with MiXCR, one entry per CDR3 protein. The data contain tens of thousands of distinct CDR3 sequences, less than 35% of them singletons.

This chain uses TRBV6-5 with TRBJ1-2; D call uncertain. Sequenced material: CD4+ T cells from blood, cultured in vitro, taken about 7 months after SARS-CoV-2 vaccination. This TCR derives from a human donor who had recovered from COVID-19. CDR3 loop: CASSFDRYGYTF. CDR3 DNA sequence: TGTGCCAGCAGTTTTGATCGTTATGGCTACACCTTC.